One and the same sample provided the 28 T cell receptor beta chains below, sequenced in a study of shared clonotypes between healthy human individuals (dated by TCRdb to 2019 to 2021). For the CD8 naive samples, CD45RO-negative cells were positively selected for CCR7, yielding a CD45RA+CCR7+ population from which TemRA cells were excluded. Library preparation used the immunoSEQ multiplex PCR assay. TCRdb re-hosts the immuneACCESS table, in-frame sequences only. Its copies lack some clones; in the studies checked, an unresolved V gene accounts for under half of them, and the cause for the rest is not known. The sample includes 2 million to 2.5 million clones, with about 93% observed a single time. The top ten constitute over 1.5% of the sample. The sequenced sample was naive CD8+ T cells from PBMCs. The cell subset or site label on this specimen signifies: CD45RA+CCR7+. The receptors stem from a man aged 18-30 years in good health. Some clones in this sample may be carry-over from other donors' samples.

The chain recombines TRBV28 with TRBJ2-2, with TRBD2 as a possible D gene (6 bases). CDR3 length: 16 residues. Trimming removed 3 bases at V and 3 bases at J, with 14 bases between. CDR1 MDHEN and CDR2 SYDVKM come from the germline V gene. The CDR3 loop is CASSFLGGVDTGELFF. As DNA, the CDR3 is TGTGCCAGCAGTTTCTTGGGGGGAGTAGACACCGGGGAGCTGTTTTTT.

The chain combines TRBV11-1 with TRBJ2-7; TRBD1 matches at 9 bases. The CDR3 consists of 13 residues. V was clipped by 5 bases and J by 9 bases; unmatched bases: 8. Germline assignment: CDR1 SGHAT and CDR2 FQDESV (reference sequence). CDR3 sequence reads: CASSPNRGQGQYF. CDR3 DNA sequence: TGTGCCAGCAGCCCCAACAGGGGGCAGGGGCAGTACTTC. Looking up the rest from reference TRBV11-1 and TRBJ2-7 gives the full variable domain: EAEVAQSPRYKITEKSQAVAFWCDPISGHATLYWYRQILGQGPELLVQFQDESVVDDSQLPKDRFSAERLKGVDSTLKIQPAELGDSAMYLCASSPNRGQGQYFGPGTRLTVT.

This rearrangement joins TRBV2 to TRBJ2-4; 14 nucleotides align to TRBD2. CDR1 and CDR2 from the germline V gene are SNHLY and FYNNEI. V was clipped by 2 bases and J by 8 bases; unmatched bases: 2. This CDR3 is 15 amino acids long. CDR3 loop: CASSEWTSGRHIQYF. The CDR3 coding sequence is TGTGCCAGCAGTGAATGGACTAGCGGGAGGCACATTCAGTACTTC. Full variable domain (rest looked up from reference TRBV2 and TRBJ2-4): EPEVTQTPSHQVTQMGQEVILRCVPISNHLYFYWYRQILGQKVEFLVSFYNNEISEKSEIFDDQFSVERPDGSNFTLKIRSTKLEDSAMYFCASSEWTSGRHIQYFGAGTRLSVL.

The chain recombines TRBV5-1 with TRBJ2-5; D is ambiguous. CDR1 and CDR2 (germline): SGHRS, YFSETQ. This CDR3 has 16 amino acids. V lost 0 bases, J lost 1 base, and 13 bases lay in between. CDR3: CASSLASHNLQETQYF. CDR3 bases: TGCGCCAGCAGCTTGGCCAGTCATAACCTCCAAGAGACCCAGTACTTC.

This chain joins TRBV2 and TRBJ2-5, with 10 positions matching TRBD2. V lost 11 bases, J lost 2 bases, and 8 bases stayed unmatched. CDR1 is SNHLY, CDR2 FYNNEI, per germline. This CDR3 region has 14 residues. CDR3 region: CAVRTSGTQETQYF. The CDR3 coding sequence is TGTGCCGTTCGGACTAGCGGCACACAAGAGACCCAGTACTTC.

The chain couples TRBV29-1 to TRBJ2-2; D is possibly TRBD2 (5 bases). Germline assignment: CDR1 SQVTM and CDR2 ANQGSEA. CDR3 length equals 12 residues. V shed 6 bases and J shed 4 bases, with 9 bases lying between them. As DNA, the CDR3 is TGCAGCGTGCCCGGGGTCACCGGGGAGCTGTTTTTT. It translates to CSVPGVTGELFF.

Points on this clone: The same CDR3 arises from other DNA sequences in this sample as well. The chain recombines TRBV18 with TRBJ1-1; D is unclear. The germline CDR1 and CDR2 sequences are KGHSH and LQKENI. Deletions cut 0 bases from V and 0 bases from J, with 8 bases between. The CDR3 is made up of 15 amino acids. CDR3 loop: CASSPPVGLNTEAFF. The CDR3 DNA is TGTGCCAGCTCACCACCTGTAGGCCTGAACACTGAAGCTTTCTTT.

A few counts support this clone. The V gene is TRBV4-2, the J gene TRBJ1-5, with D hard to call. CDR1 LGHNA and CDR2 YNFKEQ come from the germline V gene. The CDR3 is 16 amino acids. The germline V and J ends were trimmed by 2 bases and 5 bases, with 16 bases remaining between them. The CDR3: CASSQSVQRKDQPQHF. Written as DNA, the CDR3 is TGTGCCAGCAGCCAATCTGTTCAAAGAAAGGATCAGCCCCAGCATTTT.

As regards this clone: Its ends do not fully match the called genes, so a read error is possible. In the same sample, other DNA sequences code for this CDR3. The V and J genes are TRBV5-1 and TRBJ2-7, with 10 bases lining up with TRBD2. CDR3 length: 15 residues. Germline V gene lookup returns CDR1 SGHRS and CDR2 YFSETQ. CDR3 amino acids: CASSSGLAFSYEQYF. Here the CDR3 DNA reads TGCGCCAGCAGCTCGGGACTAGCGTTCTCCTACGAGCAGTATTTC.

The rearrangement links TRBV9 to TRBJ2-3; 8 nucleotides agree with TRBD1. The CDR3 sequence is 15 residues long. Trimming at V came to 0 bases and at J to 5 bases, leaving 5 bases not matched to a gene. CDR1 SGDLS and CDR2 YYNGEE come from the germline V gene. CDR3 in amino acids: CASSVAGTGIDTQYF. Written as DNA, the CDR3 is TGTGCCAGCAGCGTAGCTGGGACAGGTATAGATACGCAGTATTTT.

The chain couples TRBV14 to TRBJ1-2, with D hard to call. Germline-derived CDR1 and CDR2 are SGHDN and FVKESK. The CDR3 loop spans 11 amino acids. V lost 5 bases to trimming and J lost 8 bases, with 9 bases between them. DNA for the CDR3: TGTGCCAGCAGCGGACTGAGGGGCTACACCTTC. Protein product: CASSGLRGYTF.

The rearrangement uses TRBV27 and TRBJ1-2; D is perhaps TRBD1 (6 bases). Looked up from germline, CDR1 is MNHEY and CDR2 is SMNVEV (reference sequence). V was trimmed by 2 bases and J by 4 bases, leaving 20 bases between them. The CDR3 contains 17 residues. Here the CDR3 DNA reads TGTGCCAGCAGTTTAAGACAAACCAGGGGACTGGGCTATGGCTACACCTTC. Its translation: CASSLRQTRGLGYGYTF.

The V gene is TRBV5-4, the J gene TRBJ1-2; the D gene is possibly TRBD1 (6 bases). With 9 bases removed from V and 6 bases from J, the gap between germline ends came to 24 bases. The germline gives CDR1 SGHNT, CDR2 YYREEE (reference sequence). This CDR3 comprises 15 residues. Written as DNA, the CDR3 is TGTGCCACGGAAAGCCCGGGGGCTCGTTTGAATGGCTACACCTTC. This gives the protein CATESPGARLNGYTF.

The rearrangement uses TRBV27 and TRBJ1-2; tentatively, D is TRBD1 (6 bases). Germline values: CDR1 MNHEY, CDR2 SMNVEV (reference sequence). V was pared by 0 bases and J by 4 bases, with 15 bases between. CDR3 length: 16 amino acids. CDR3 loop: CASSLSSGAPLYGYTF. The DNA of the CDR3 is TGTGCCAGCAGTTTATCATCGGGGGCACCCCTCTATGGCTACACCTTC.

The rearrangement links TRBV9 to TRBJ2-3; D call uncertain. The germline V gene encodes CDR1 SGDLS and CDR2 YYNGEE. Trimming shortened V by 3 bases and J by 0 bases, and 14 bases separated the two germline ends. This CDR3 comprises 16 residues. The CDR3 is CASSEPLGLSTDTQYF. The CDR3 region has the DNA TGTGCCAGCAGCGAGCCCCTGGGCCTGAGCACAGATACGCAGTATTTT.

The genes are TRBV7-8 and TRBJ2-3; the D gene is possibly TRBD1 (5 bases). Germline loops: CDR1 SGHVS, CDR2 FQNEAQ. The CDR3 sequence is 17 residues long. V gave up 5 bases and J gave up 2 bases, with 20 bases separating them. The CDR3, as DNA: TGTGCCAGCAGCCTTAGGGCTACAGGCCCTATCACAGATACGCAGTATTTT. Amino acids: CASSLRATGPITDTQYF.

CDR3: CASSQKQGGGYGYTF. DNA for the CDR3: TGTGCCAGCAGCCAGAAACAGGGGGGTGGCTATGGCTACACCTTC. The rearrangement links TRBV14 to TRBJ1-2; 8 bases line up with TRBD1. The ends lost 3 bases at V and 4 bases at J; junction bases unmatched: 7. Germline loops: CDR1 SGHDN, CDR2 FVKESK. This CDR3 has 15 residues.

This clone was picked up a small number of times. This chain links TRBV6-6 with TRBJ2-2; D unresolved. Looked up from germline, CDR1 is MNHNY and CDR2 is SVGAGI (reference sequence). The germline V and J ends were trimmed by 4 bases and 5 bases, with 17 bases remaining between them. The CDR3 extends over 16 amino acids. Written as DNA, the CDR3 is TGTGCCAGCAGTTCTCTGGCGGCAGGTGCAACCGGGGAGCTGTTTTTT. Residues: CASSSLAAGATGELFF.

The genes are TRBV5-1 and TRBJ2-1, with a tentative D call TRBD1 (6 bases). From germline, CDR1 is SGHRS and CDR2 YFSETQ. V was trimmed by 3 bases and J by 3 bases, leaving 19 bases between them. The CDR3 length is 17 residues. Here the CDR3 reads CASSWKTGTQIYNEQFF. The CDR3 DNA is TGCGCCAGCAGCTGGAAGACAGGCACCCAGATCTACAATGAGCAGTTCTTC.

The V and J genes are TRBV28 and TRBJ2-1; D tentatively fits TRBD1 or TRBD2 (5 bases each). Germline CDR1 MDHEN, CDR2 SYDVKM. Trimming shortened V by 6 bases and J by 4 bases, and 19 bases separated the two germline ends. This CDR3 is built from 16 residues. CDR3 amino acids: CASSPEGWRGYNEQFF. The CDR3 bases are TGTGCCAGCAGCCCCGAGGGGTGGCGCGGATACAATGAGCAGTTCTTC.

The chain employs TRBV5-6 and TRBJ2-7, with D perhaps matching TRBD2 (5 bases). The V gene's germline CDR1 is SGHDT and CDR2 YYEEEE. This CDR3 contains 16 residues. V was trimmed by 0 bases and J by 2 bases, leaving 15 bases between them. CDR3 loop: CASSLAREPQTYEQYF. The CDR3 region has the DNA TGTGCCAGCAGCTTGGCACGGGAACCACAAACCTACGAGCAGTACTTC.

The V call is TRBV7-9, the J call TRBJ1-5; no reliable D call. V gave up 3 bases and J gave up 5 bases, with 11 bases separating them. This CDR3 is 14 amino acids long. Germline CDR1 reads SEHNR; CDR2 reads FQNEAQ (reference sequence). CDR3 nucleotide sequence: TGTGCCAGCAGCTTTCAGTCCCCTGATCAGCCCCAGCATTTT. This translates into CASSFQSPDQPQHF. The variable domain in full, with the rest retrieved from reference TRBV7-9 and TRBJ1-5, is DTGVSQNPRHKITKRGQNVTFRCDPISEHNRLYWYRQTLGQGPEFLTYFQNEAQLEKSRLLSDRFSAERPKGSFSTLEIQRTEQGDSAMYLCASSFQSPDQPQHFGDGTRLSIL.

V gene TRBV29-1 combines with J gene TRBJ1-2, with D maybe TRBD1 (5 bases). Germline loops: CDR1 SQVTM, CDR2 ANQGSEA. The V end was cut by 0 bases, the J end by 7 bases, with 18 bases between. CDR3 length equals 15 residues. The CDR3 DNA reads TGCAGCGTTGAAGATTCAGAGCGGCAGGGTGGTGGCTACACCTTC. It is translated as CSVEDSERQGGGYTF. The full variable domain, in which reference TRBV29-1 and TRBJ1-2 provide the parts outside the CDR3, is SAVISQKPSRDICQRGTSLTIQCQVDSQVTMMFWYRQQPGQSLTLIATANQGSEATYESGFVIDKFPISRPNLTFSTLTVSNMSPEDSSIYLCSVEDSERQGGGYTFGSGTRLTVV.

This rearrangement joins TRBV11-2 to TRBJ2-1; TRBD1 might be the D (6 bases). Germline CDR1 SGHAT, CDR2 FQNNGV. This CDR3 is built from 13 residues. Trimming left V 4 bases short and J 5 bases short, with 9 bases between. The CDR3 protein is CASSSGTNNEQFF. CDR3 coding DNA: TGTGCCAGCAGCTCCGGGACAAACAATGAGCAGTTCTTC.

The chain employs TRBV9 and TRBJ2-5, with unresolved D. The CDR3 is made up of 15 amino acids. Germline V gene lookup returns CDR1 SGDLS and CDR2 YYNGEE. Deletions cut 4 bases from V and 5 bases from J, with 18 bases between. For the CDR3, the DNA is TGTGCCAGCAGCTCCTCGCCGACTCGACCCGAGACCCAGTACTTC. This translates into CASSSSPTRPETQYF.

The gene calls are TRBV28 and TRBJ2-7, with 11 nucleotides matching TRBD2. The V and J ends lost 7 bases and 12 bases, in that order; junction bases with no gene match: 17. Germline V CDR1 and CDR2: MDHEN, SYDVKM. The CDR3 is 15 residues long. The CDR3 loop is CASNIAGGLYEAWYF. The DNA of the CDR3 is TGTGCCAGCAACATAGCGGGAGGGTTGTACGAGGCGTGGTACTTC.

This clone has just one count. This rearrangement joins TRBV28 to TRBJ1-1; the D is unclear. Germline-derived CDR1 and CDR2 are MDHEN and SYDVKM. The CDR3 contains 16 residues. V was trimmed by 7 bases and J by 2 bases, leaving 20 bases between them. CDR3 amino acids: CASTYDQEEANTEAFF. CDR3 in DNA: TGTGCCAGCACCTATGATCAGGAGGAAGCCAACACTGAAGCTTTCTTT.

Points on this clone: One end of the junction varies from germline; a read error may be responsible. The chain has TRBV6-1 and TRBJ2-3, with 7 positions matching TRBD1. The CDR3 is made up of 14 amino acids. CDR1 and CDR2 (germline): MNHNS, SASEGT. CDR3 DNA sequence: TGCGCCAGCAGCCTACCGACAGGGCTTGATACGCAGTATTTT. This codes for CASSLPTGLDTQYF.